This T cell receptor (beta chain) was sequenced for a study of blood T cell repertoires in COVID-19. The data were produced by immunoSEQ multiplex PCR, yet TCRdb's version contains in-frame clones alone and is incomplete. The sample yields 170,000 or so clones, 85% to 90% seen once. From germline, CDR1 is SGHTA and CDR2 FQGNSA. J was trimmed by 1 base and V by 3 bases; bases with no gene match: 3. The CDR3 has 15 residues. The chain is built from TRBV7-2 and TRBJ2-3, with 8 bases aligning to TRBD1. This TCR derives from a man aged 60 to 69 with COVID-19, enrolled during active disease. The sequencing input was peripheral blood. CDR3 sequence (DNA): TGTGCCAGCAGCTTGACAGGGGTGGGCACAGATACGCAGTATTTT. Translated, it gives CASSLTGVGTDTQYF.